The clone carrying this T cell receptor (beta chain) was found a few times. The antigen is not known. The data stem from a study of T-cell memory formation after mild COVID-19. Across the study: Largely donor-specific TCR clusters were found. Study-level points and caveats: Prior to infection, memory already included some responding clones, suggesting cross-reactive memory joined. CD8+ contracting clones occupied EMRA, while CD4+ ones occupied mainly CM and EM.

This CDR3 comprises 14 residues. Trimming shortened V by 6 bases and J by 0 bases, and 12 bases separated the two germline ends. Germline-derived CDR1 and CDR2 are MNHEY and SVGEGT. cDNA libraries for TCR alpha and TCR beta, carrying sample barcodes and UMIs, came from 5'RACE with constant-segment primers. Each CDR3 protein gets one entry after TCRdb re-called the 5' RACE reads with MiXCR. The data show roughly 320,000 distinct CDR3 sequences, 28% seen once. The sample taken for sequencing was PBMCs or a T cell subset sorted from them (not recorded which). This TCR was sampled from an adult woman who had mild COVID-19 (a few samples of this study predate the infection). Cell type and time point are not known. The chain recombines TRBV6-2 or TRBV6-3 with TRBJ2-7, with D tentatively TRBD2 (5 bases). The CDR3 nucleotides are TGTGCCAGCAGCCGAAGGGAGAGCTCCTACGAGCAGTACTTC. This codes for CASSRRESSYEQYF.